Described below is a single T cell receptor (beta chain) sequence and its context. This entry belongs to a study of blood T cell repertoires in COVID-19. Study-level information: Specimens from acute and convalescent COVID-19 originated in the United States, Italy and Spain.

Clones were read by immunoSEQ multiplex PCR, and TCRdb kept only the in-frame ones, dropping some. This sample has 96,000 or so clones, with approximately 91% found just once. The V gene's germline CDR1 is SGHVS and CDR2 FNYEAQ. The V gene lost 1 base and the J gene lost 2 bases, with 11 bases spanning the gap. This CDR3 contains 15 residues. The clonotype was recovered from a man between 60 and 75 years old with acute or convalescent COVID-19. The chain uses TRBV7-6 and TRBJ2-5; D ambiguous. Sequenced sample: peripheral blood. In nucleotides, the CDR3 is TGTGCCAGCAGCTTAGAGGTCTACAGTCAAGAGACCCAGTACTTC. It translates to CASSLEVYSQETQYF.